Below, 23 T cell receptor beta chains from the same sample are listed, as sequenced in a study of blood T cell repertoires in COVID-19. The method was immunoSEQ multiplex PCR; TCRdb's version includes in-frame clones alone and lacks a portion of them. Of roughly 480,000 clones in the sample, 89% were seen once. The source material was peripheral blood. The receptors originated from a man aged 18 to 35 with COVID-19, enrolled during active disease.

The V call is TRBV3-1 (or the pseudogene TRBV3-2), the J call TRBJ2-3, with a tentative D call TRBD1 (8 bases). Germline CDR1 LGHDT, CDR2 YNNKEL (reference sequence). The germline V and J ends were trimmed by 5 bases and 2 bases, with 14 bases remaining between them. This CDR3 is 15 amino acids long. The CDR3 DNA follows: TGTGCCAGCAGCGCACAGGGGGGGCTCACAGATACGCAGTATTTT. Its translation: CASSAQGGLTDTQYF.

The rearrangement links TRBV12-3 or TRBV12-4 to TRBJ2-1, with D unclear. Trimming pared 6 bases from V and 4 bases from J, leaving 4 bases between. This CDR3 contains 11 residues. CDR3 nucleotide sequence: TGTGCCAGCAGACTATACAATGAGCAGTTCTTC. This gives the protein CASRLYNEQFF.

The chain employs TRBV4-1 and TRBJ2-7, with a tentative D call TRBD1 (5 bases). This CDR3 has 15 residues. Germline CDR1 is MGHRA and CDR2 is YSYEKL. V dropped 1 base and J dropped 0 bases, with 10 bases sitting between them. For the CDR3, the DNA is TGCGCCAGCAGCCAAGGGTCCCAGGGCTCCTACGAGCAGTACTTC. Amino acids: CASSQGSQGSYEQYF.

Notes on this clone: This CDR3 is also generated by other DNA sequences in the sample. The genes are TRBV2 and TRBJ2-7; unclear D gene. Trimming stripped 5 bases from V and 3 bases from J, with 8 bases between. The germline CDR1 and CDR2 sequences are SNHLY and FYNNEI. The CDR3 runs to 12 residues. This CDR3 reads CASSSTGYEQYF. In DNA, the CDR3 is TGTGCCAGCAGTTCGACTGGCTACGAGCAGTACTTC.

As regards this clone: Its ends do not fully match the called genes, so a read error is possible. The chain has TRBV3-1 (or the pseudogene TRBV3-2) and TRBJ1-3; D ambiguous. The CDR3 covers 16 residues. Looked up from germline, CDR1 is LGHDT and CDR2 is YNNKEL (reference sequence). This chain's CDR3 is CASSKELNLAGNTIYF. Here the CDR3 DNA reads TGTGCCAGCAGCAAAGAACTTAATTTGGCTGGAAACACCATATATTTT.

V is TRBV19 and J is TRBJ2-1, with a tentative D call TRBD2 (6 bases). V lost 6 bases to trimming and J lost 5 bases, with 11 bases between them. The germline V gene has CDR1 LNHDA and CDR2 SQIVND (reference sequence). The CDR3 contains 13 residues. Here the CDR3 reads CASREGLHNEQFF. CDR3 nucleotides: TGTGCCAGTAGGGAGGGGCTACACAATGAGCAGTTCTTC.

The V gene is TRBV3-1 (or the pseudogene TRBV3-2), the J gene TRBJ2-7, with D maybe TRBD1 (6 bases). Germline V gene sequence: CDR1 LGHDT, CDR2 YNNKEL (reference sequence). The CDR3 is 16 amino acids. V lost 2 bases to trimming and J lost 4 bases, with 18 bases between them. This CDR3 reads CASSQLFRGSSYEQYF. The CDR3 bases are TGTGCCAGCAGCCAACTATTCAGGGGATCGTCGTACGAGCAGTACTTC.

This rearrangement joins TRBV2 to TRBJ2-2; 13 bases line up with TRBD2. This CDR3 region has 15 residues. V dropped 4 bases and J dropped 5; count of bases not matched to a gene: 1. The V gene's germline CDR1 is SNHLY and CDR2 FYNNEI. This CDR3 is CASSALAGGTGELFF. DNA for the CDR3: TGTGCCAGCAGTGCACTAGCGGGGGGGACCGGGGAGCTGTTTTTT.

The rearrangement uses TRBV28 and TRBJ1-1, with D possibly TRBD1 on 6 matching bases. This CDR3 is built from 15 residues. Germline V gene data show CDR1 as MDHEN and CDR2 as SYDVKM. Trimming left V 3 bases short and J 5 bases short, with 16 bases between. Here the CDR3 DNA reads TGTGCCAGCAGTTTGGCGTGGGGGCGGGAGACTGAAGCTTTCTTT. Translation gives CASSLAWGRETEAFF.

The rearrangement uses TRBV9 and TRBJ2-1, with TRBD2 as a possible D gene (6 bases). The V end lost 2 bases, the J end lost 3 bases, and 18 bases lay between the germline ends. This CDR3 spans 17 amino acids. Germline CDR1 and CDR2: SGDLS and YYNGEE. In DNA form, the CDR3 reads TGTGCCAGCAGCGTTGACTCTGCCGGGAGATTCTACAATGAGCAGTTCTTC. Translating gives CASSVDSAGRFYNEQFF.

The V call is TRBV7-9, the J call TRBJ2-1, with a tentative D call TRBD2 (6 bases). CDR3 length equals 15 residues. Germline V CDR1 and CDR2: SEHNR, FQNEAQ (reference sequence). The ends were cut back, 4 bases at V and 4 bases at J, with 14 bases in the middle. DNA of the CDR3: TGTGCCAGCAGCTCCGCGGGGAGAAAGTACAATGAGCAGTTCTTC. Protein product: CASSSAGRKYNEQFF.

The V call is TRBV21-1, the J call TRBJ2-2; the listed D gene, TRBD1, was not tested against the DNA. TRBV21-1 is annotated as a pseudogene. The CDR3 runs 16 residues. CDR3 region: CASSKGDTGNTGELFF. For the CDR3, the DNA is TGTGCCAGCAGCAAAGGGGATACAGGGAACACCGGGGAGCTGTTTTTT.

This clone occurred a few times. DNA of the CDR3: TGTGCCAGCAGTCCCCCACGTCGTGAGCTAATAGTGTCAGATACGCAGTATTTT. Residues: CASSPPRRELIVSDTQYF. The chain carries TRBV6-2 or TRBV6-3 and TRBJ2-3, with unresolved D. V was clipped by 5 bases and J by 4 bases, with 25 bases between them. CDR1 is MNHEY, CDR2 SVGEGT, per germline. The CDR3 extends over 18 amino acids.

J is TRBJ2-3 and V is TRBV7-9, with TRBD2 identical over 12 bases. Looked up from germline, CDR1 is SEHNR and CDR2 is FQNEAQ (reference sequence). Unmatched junction bases numbered 14, after V lost 10 bases and J lost 0 bases. The CDR3 has 18 amino acids. The CDR3 is CATRPALAGGPSTDTQYF. CDR3 coding DNA: TGTGCCACCCGACCGGCGCTAGCGGGAGGGCCGAGCACAGATACGCAGTATTTT. The whole variable domain, filled in from reference TRBV7-9 and TRBJ2-3, reads DTGVSQNPRHKITKRGQNVTFRCDPISEHNRLYWYRQTLGQGPEFLTYFQNEAQLEKSRLLSDRFSAERPKGSFSTLEIQRTEQGDSAMYLCATRPALAGGPSTDTQYFGPGTRLTVL.

The genes are TRBV6-2 or TRBV6-3 and TRBJ2-1; TRBD2 aligns across 11 bases. The CDR3 length is 15 residues. Germline V gives CDR1 MNHEY, CDR2 SVGEGT. V lost 5 bases to trimming and J lost 6 bases; unmatched junction nucleotides: 6. DNA for the CDR3: TGTGCCAGCAGTACTCCGGGACTAGCGGCCAATGAGCAGTTCTTC. This translates into CASSTPGLAANEQFF.

This chain uses TRBV18 with TRBJ2-3; TRBD2 agrees at 8 bases. V lost 4 bases, J lost 6 bases, and 9 bases stayed unmatched. CDR1 KGHSH and CDR2 LQKENI come from the germline V gene. This CDR3 has 15 residues. In DNA form, the CDR3 reads TGTGCCAGCTCACGGGACGGGGGGGCGTCGGATACGCAGTATTTT. It is translated as CASSRDGGASDTQYF. The whole variable domain, remainder taken from reference TRBV18 and TRBJ2-3, is NAGVMQNPRHLVRRRGQEARLRCSPMKGHSHVYWYRQLPEEGLKFMVYLQKENIIDESGMPKERFSAEFPKEGPSILRIQQVVRGDSAAYFCASSRDGGASDTQYFGPGTRLTVL.

The chain combines TRBV30 with TRBJ1-2; possible D gene TRBD1, 5 bases. The CDR3 sequence is 13 residues long. The germline gives CDR1 GTSNPN, CDR2 SVGIG (reference sequence). V was clipped by 8 bases and J by 5 bases, with 18 bases between them. The CDR3 region has the DNA TGTGCCATTTATGCTGGGGGGGGTTATGGCTACACCTTC. This encodes CAIYAGGGYGYTF.

This rearrangement joins TRBV5-1 to TRBJ1-1; weak D call: TRBD1 (6 bases). The germline V gene encodes CDR1 SGHRS and CDR2 YFSETQ. V was trimmed by 4 bases and J by 0 bases, leaving 16 bases between them. The CDR3 consists of 16 residues. This CDR3 reads CASSVDRGAVNTEAFF. The CDR3 DNA reads TGCGCCAGCAGCGTCGATCGGGGGGCCGTGAACACTGAAGCTTTCTTT.

The chain links TRBV29-1 to TRBJ2-6; no clear D gene. CDR1 is SQVTM, CDR2 ANQGSEA, per germline. The CDR3 is 15 residues long. The V end was cut by 6 bases, the J end by 0 bases, with 12 bases between. This chain's CDR3 is CSVARTGSGANVLTF. In nucleotides, the CDR3 is TGCAGCGTCGCCCGTACGGGCTCTGGGGCCAACGTCCTGACTTTC. Supplemented by reference TRBV29-1 and TRBJ2-6, the full variable domain reads SAVISQKPSRDICQRGTSLTIQCQVDSQVTMMFWYRQQPGQSLTLIATANQGSEATYESGFVIDKFPISRPNLTFSTLTVSNMSPEDSSIYLCSVARTGSGANVLTFGAGSRLTVL.

The chain couples TRBV5-5 to TRBJ1-4; no firm D call. Germline V gene data show CDR1 as SGHKS and CDR2 as YYEKEE (reference sequence). The V and J ends lost 0 bases and 5 bases respectively, with 8 bases between them. The CDR3 extends over 14 amino acids. CDR3 sequence: CASSLDSLNEKLFF. The CDR3 nucleotides are TGTGCCAGCAGCTTGGACAGCCTGAATGAAAAACTGTTTTTT.

This clone was seen only once. The chain links TRBV6-5 to TRBJ2-3; D is unclear. Germline CDR1 reads MNHEY; CDR2 reads SVGAGI. V lost 6 bases, J lost 2 bases, and 12 bases lay in between. The CDR3 sequence is 14 residues long. The CDR3 nucleotides read TGTGCCAGCAGAGAGGCCGGTCCCACAGATACGCAGTATTTT. As protein: CASREAGPTDTQYF.

V gene TRBV6-5 combines with J gene TRBJ2-3; 14 bases match TRBD2. J lost 5 bases, V lost 7 bases, and 2 bases had no gene match. The CDR3 is 14 amino acids. Per germline, CDR1 MNHEY and CDR2 SVGAGI. For the CDR3, the DNA is TGTGCCAGCATTGGACTAGCGGGGGGAGATACGCAGTATTTT. Translation: CASIGLAGGDTQYF.

The rearrangement joins TRBV5-6 to TRBJ2-7; 7 nucleotides agree with TRBD2. V shed 3 bases, J shed 5 bases, and the junction held 14 bases outside the gene matches. CDR1 and CDR2 (germline): SGHDT, YYEEEE. The length of the CDR3 is 16 residues. Written as DNA, the CDR3 is TGTGCCAGCAGCTCAAGAGCGGGATCAATCAGCCACGAGCAGTACTTC. This encodes CASSSRAGSISHEQYF.